This passage covers 5 T cell receptor beta chains from one sample sequenced in a study of shared clonotypes between healthy human individuals (TCRdb year 2020). The library was obtained by the immunoSEQ multiplex PCR assay. TCRdb mirrors the immuneACCESS table, restricted to in-frame sequences. Some clones are absent from its copies; in checked studies, under half trace to an unresolved V gene, and the reason for the others is unknown. For this sample there are 2.5 million or so clones; just over 90% appear just once. Around 0.14% of the sample goes to the ten largest clones. Sequencing input: naive CD4+ T cells sorted from blood. The cell subset or site label, as the study defines it: CD45RA+ positively selected. These receptors were obtained from a man between 18 and 35 years old in good health.

The chain recombines TRBV7-9 with TRBJ2-3; 8 nucleotides align to TRBD1. V lost 5 bases and J lost 5; bases outside the gene matches: 6. CDR1 and CDR2 (germline): SEHNR, FQNEAQ (reference sequence). This CDR3 has 14 residues. CDR3 sequence (DNA): TGTGCCAGCAGCCGGGACAGGACAGGAGATACGCAGTATTTT. This codes for CASSRDRTGDTQYF.

The CDR3 DNA follows: TGTGCCAGCAGCCAAGGGCAAGGGGGCGGAGAAAAACTGTTTTTT. Protein sequence: CASSQGQGGGEKLFF. The V and J genes are TRBV14 and TRBJ1-4; 7 positions match TRBD1. Unmatched junction bases numbered 7, after V lost 1 base and J lost 8 bases. Germline CDR1 reads SGHDN; CDR2 reads FVKESK. The CDR3 has 15 residues.

The chain is built from TRBV2 and TRBJ1-5; D uncertain. The CDR3 consists of 15 residues. Trimming stripped 8 bases from V and 5 bases from J, with 19 bases between. CDR1 and CDR2 from the germline V gene are SNHLY and FYNNEI. CDR3 in amino acids: CASGRDRRGYQPQHF. The CDR3 bases are TGTGCCAGCGGTCGGGATCGCCGGGGATATCAGCCCCAGCATTTT.

CDR3 nucleotides: TGTGCCTGGAGTGTACACCGGAACCAAAATGAAAAACTGTTTTTT. It codes for CAWSVHRNQNEKLFF. The J gene is TRBJ1-4, the V gene TRBV30; no clear D gene. CDR1 GTSNPN and CDR2 SVGIG come from the germline V gene (reference sequence). Deletions cut 0 bases from V and 5 bases from J, with 13 bases between. The CDR3 spans 15 residues.

V is TRBV7-8 and J is TRBJ1-1; D is possibly TRBD1 (5 bases). The CDR3 totals 14 residues. V gave up 5 bases and J gave up 9 bases, with 19 bases separating them. CDR1 and CDR2 from the germline V gene are SGHVS and FQNEAQ. The DNA of the CDR3 is TGTGCCAGCAGCCCCCGCGGGGCGCAGATGAAAGCTTTCTTT. Translation gives CASSPRGAQMKAFF.